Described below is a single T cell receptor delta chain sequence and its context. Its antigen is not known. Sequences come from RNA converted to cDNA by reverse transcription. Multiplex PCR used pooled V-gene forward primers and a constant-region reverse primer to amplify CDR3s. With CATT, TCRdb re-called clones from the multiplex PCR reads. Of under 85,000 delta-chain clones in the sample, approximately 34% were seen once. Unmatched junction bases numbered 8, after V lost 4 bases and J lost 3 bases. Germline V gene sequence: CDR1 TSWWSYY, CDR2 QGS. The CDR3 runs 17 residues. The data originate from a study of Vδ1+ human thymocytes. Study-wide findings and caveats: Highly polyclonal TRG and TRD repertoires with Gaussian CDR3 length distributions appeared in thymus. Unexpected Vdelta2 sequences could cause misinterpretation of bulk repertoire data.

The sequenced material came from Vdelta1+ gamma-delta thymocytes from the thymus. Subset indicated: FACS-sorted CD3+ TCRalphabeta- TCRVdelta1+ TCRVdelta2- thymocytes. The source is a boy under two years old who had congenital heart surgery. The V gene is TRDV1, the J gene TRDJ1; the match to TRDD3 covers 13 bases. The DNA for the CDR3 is TGTGCTCTTGGGGTTCCTACTGGGGGATACGCGCCCGATAAACTCATCTTT. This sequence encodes CALGVPTGGYAPDKLIF.